The present T cell receptor beta chain was sequenced within a study of blood T cell repertoires in COVID-19. Study information: COVID-19 samples from acute and convalescent phases originated in the United States, Italy and Spain. In each case, the material was cDNA or gDNA derived from T cells, B-cell-depleted T cells, or PBMCs.

Per the original data handling: The assay estimated nucleated cells by amplifying reference gene primers. Measured with immunoSEQ multiplex PCR; TCRdb has only the in-frame clones, and not every one. The DNA was the basis for D and trimming; V, J and clone size are from that table. The sample lists roughly 120,000 clones, roughly 83% occurring once. This CDR3 contains 13 residues. Per germline, CDR1 SNHLY and CDR2 FYNNEI. Trimming removed 11 bases at V and 7 bases at J, with 15 bases between. Sequencing used peripheral blood. V usage is TRBV2 and J usage is TRBJ1-6, with TRBD1 as a possible D gene (5 bases). The receptor was isolated from a man aged 25-45 years with acute or convalescent COVID-19. The CDR3 region has the DNA TGTGCCTTCAGGGTCCAGCTCAATTCACCCCTCCACTTT. Residues: CAFRVQLNSPLHF.